This T cell receptor (beta chain) originates from a study of Tregs in tolerant kidney transplant recipients. Overall study results and limits: Expanding Tregs on activated donor B cells appeared to best identify donor-specific TCRbeta clones. Biological reproducibility was not directly addressed in this study.

Assay: immunoSEQ multiplex PCR; the TCRdb copy retains only in-frame clones and omits some. The sample shows about 240,000 clones, more than 65% of them seen only once. In this sample, this clone turned up once. Its antigen is undetermined. The CDR3 extends over 14 amino acids. Trimming removed 5 bases at V and 11 bases at J, with 21 bases between. CDR1 and CDR2 (germline): SGHVS, FQNEAQ. This TCR derives from a human donor in good health. The J gene is TRBJ1-1, the V gene TRBV7-8; TRBD1 is a possible D gene (5 bases). Sequenced: CD4+ T cells from blood. CDR3 DNA sequence: TGTGCCAGCAGCATACGGTGGGACTTGGGAATGGCTTTCTTT. This gives the protein CASSIRWDLGMAFF.